This T cell receptor beta chain was identified during a study of blood T cells in healthy people across ages. Findings and caveats of the study: The fall in TCR beta diversity per million T cells was roughly linear with age. TCR beta diversity tracked closely with naive T cell percentage.

Of note for this clonotype: The antigen is undetermined.

The authors isolated at least 7 million PBMCs per sample. It was with a sample-barcoded 5' primer and a J-beta primer mix that a second PCR of roughly 7 to 12 cycles was run. Each of the samples gave a minimum of 3 million paired-end reads that contained CDR3. MiXCR was run by TCRdb on the 5' RACE reads, yielding one entry per CDR3 protein. The top ten hold about a third of the sample, which has about 680,000 distinct CDR3 sequences, around 45% seen once. CDR1 and CDR2 from the germline V gene are KGHSH and LQKENI. V gave up 6 bases and J gave up 0 bases; unmatched junction bases: 15. CDR3 size: 18 residues.

The TCR was taken from a woman in her fifties or sixties in good health. The sequencing input was blood. The rearrangement links TRBV18 to TRBJ2-7; 9 bases match TRBD2. The CDR3 nucleotides are TGTGCCAGCTCCCCCCGCCGACCACTAGCGGGTGACTCCTACGAGCAGTACTTC. Translating gives CASSPRRPLAGDSYEQYF.